One T cell receptor beta chain is described in this entry. This clonotype was observed at least ten times. Its antigen is unknown. It has no much larger one-base neighbor in the sample; base qualities were not kept. This sample was included in a study of T cells in Graves' hyperthyroidism and ophthalmopathy (dated by TCRdb to about 2019). Looking at the study overall: Peripheral blood samples were taken at initial diagnosis, before any treatment was given. A discovery cohort of about 100 patients, 43 with Graves' ophthalmopathy and approximately 57 with stable Graves' hyperthyroidism, was used to find distinguishing TCR V-J signatures. For training and testing, the approximately 92 patients in the discovery cohort were randomly divided in a 7:3 ratio. Prospective prediction of ophthalmopathy was tested in an independent validation cohort consisting of 18 hyperthyroidism patients and more than 15 patients who later progressed to ophthalmopathy. The paper reports TCR Vbeta CDR3 sequencing of some 140 peripheral blood samples: around 45 ophthalmopathy, fewer than 85 hyperthyroidism and 17 progressor patients. Once sampling was done, hyperthyroidism patients were given methimazole at a starting dose of 30 mg daily, whereas ophthalmopathy patients were given high-dose intravenous methylprednisolone. The study also compared thyroid tissue and blood T-cell repertoires from 6 or 7 Graves' hyperthyroidism patients.

Taken from cysteine to phenylalanine, the CDR3 has 16 residues. The retained sequence is limited to the CDR3, 48 bases, with the frame set at the first base. Trimming removed 5 bases from V and 6 bases from J; the gene matches leave 6 bases unexplained. Amplification of TCR beta CDR3 regions was carried out from RNA transcripts. The first round of RT-PCR for the TCR CDR3 was performed with the HTBI primer set and the Qiagen OneStep RT-PCR kit. Libraries were constructed in a second round of multiplex PCR, after which size selection and purification were carried out. Sequencing of the libraries was done on an Illumina HiSeq2000 using paired-end 100 bp reads. Concerning the study's data processing: SOAPnuke was used to process the raw data, with reads discarded if the reads contained adapters or uncalled bases, had a mean Phred below 15, or lacked an exact constant-primer or identifier match. COPE v1.2.5 was used to merge high-quality paired reads, and clonotypes were defined as unique nucleotide sequences. Clonotypes were aligned to IMGT TRBV, TRBD and TRBJ reference segments using MiTCR v1.1. Only V-J combinations with frequency above 0.0001, covering roughly 99% of repertoires, were analysed. A TCS score was defined as the ratio of F50 (clonal expansion) to E x V (chaos), with BLOSUM62-based TCRdist applied between CDR3 peptides within each V-J. Welch's t-statistics and random forest reduced fewer than 550 V-J features to roughly 13, which were used in a naive Bayes classifier (R e1071). In-frame beta chains were kept once TCRdb had trimmed the public reads at Q25 with fastp and called clones with MiXCR. All rows with the same CDR3 protein become a single entry with the most common DNA and genes. The V and J calls shown here were made by TCRdb, not taken from the authors' results. The sample table shows about 500,000 distinct CDR3 sequences, and approximately 15% are seen once. Around a sixth of the sample belongs to the ten largest clones.

What the authors observed across the whole study: Most expanded thyroid clonotypes (frequency above 0.001) were also detected in blood, suggesting blood repertoires may reflect thyroid immune responses. No statistical method was used to fix the sample size in advance, and group allocation was not hidden from the investigators. During validation, the model predicted progression to ophthalmopathy a median of roughly 7.1 months ahead of onset, with almost 71% sensitivity and around 72% specificity. Ophthalmopathy was separated from stable hyperthyroidism by a 13 V-J signature model, with approximately 85% sensitivity and about 81% specificity obtained in cross-validation and 80%/75% obtained in testing.

Stable Graves' hyperthyroidism was defined as no progression to ophthalmopathy during 18 months of follow-up. Hyperthyroidism patients were aged 18 to 65 years and newly diagnosed, with disease duration of less than 2 months. Exclusion was applied to patients with uncontrolled infections, other autoimmune diseases, pregnancy or lactation. Diagnoses relied on clinical symptoms, serum thyroxine and TRAb, thyroid ultrasound and orbital computed tomography. Ficoll-Paque density gradient centrifugation was used to isolate PBMCs from 9.5 to 10 ml of fresh peripheral blood. Total RNA was extracted using Trizol reagent, and RNA quality was assessed on an Agilent 2100 Bioanalyzer.

The sample consisted of blood. This receptor was taken from a woman aged 18-29 years with Graves' hyperthyroidism. Recombination joined TRBV6-7 with TRBJ2-1; 14 junctional bases match TRBD2. TRBV6-7 qualifies as an ORF whose function is uncertain. The base sequence is TGTGCCAGCAGTGGGGGGACTAGCGGGAGTGGCAATGAGCAGTTCTTC. Its protein product is CASSGGTSGSGNEQFF.